This record looks at one T cell receptor (beta chain) sequence and its context. The sample comes from a study of blood T cell repertoires in COVID-19. In the study overall: COVID-19 samples, acute and convalescent, were from the United States, Italy and Spain. From T cells, B-cell-depleted T cells, or PBMCs came the material, which was cDNA or gDNA.

The germline V gene has CDR1 SGHTA and CDR2 FQGNSA. This CDR3 comprises 14 residues. V shed 5 bases and J shed 8 bases, with 18 bases lying between them. Under the authors' procedure: Estimated nucleated cell counts came from reference gene primer amplification. Assay: immunoSEQ multiplex PCR; the TCRdb copy retains only in-frame clones and omits some. V, J and clone size are those of that table, while D and trimming were read from the DNA. The sample includes approximately 230,000 clones, around 89% of them seen just once. Enrolment of Seattle patients took place during active infection, and they were followed longitudinally.

Sequenced material: peripheral blood. The V call is TRBV7-2, the J call TRBJ1-2, with D perhaps TRBD1 (5 bases). This TCR was sampled from a woman aged 25 to 39 with COVID-19, enrolled during active disease. Written as DNA, the CDR3 is TGTGCCAGCAGCCGTGGGCAGGGCCAGCAAGGCTACACCTTC. Amino acid sequence: CASSRGQGQQGYTF. The entire variable domain, with the rest obtained from reference TRBV7-2 and TRBJ1-2, is as follows: GAGVSQSPSNKVTEKGKDVELRCDPISGHTALYWYRQSLGQGLEFLIYFQGNSAPDKSGLPSDRFSAERTGGSVSTLTIQRTQQEDSAVYLCASSRGQGQQGYTFGSGTRLTVV.